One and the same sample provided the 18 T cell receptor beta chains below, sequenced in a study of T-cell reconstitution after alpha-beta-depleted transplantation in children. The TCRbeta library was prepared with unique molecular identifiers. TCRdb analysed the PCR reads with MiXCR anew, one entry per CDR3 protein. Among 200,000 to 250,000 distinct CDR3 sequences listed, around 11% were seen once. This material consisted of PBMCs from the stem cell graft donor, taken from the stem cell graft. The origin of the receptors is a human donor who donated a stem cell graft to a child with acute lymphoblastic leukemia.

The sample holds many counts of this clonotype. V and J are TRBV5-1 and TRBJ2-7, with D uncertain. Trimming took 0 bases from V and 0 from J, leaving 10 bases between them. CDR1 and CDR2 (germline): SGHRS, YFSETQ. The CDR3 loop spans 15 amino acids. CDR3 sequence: CASSLGITSSYEQYF. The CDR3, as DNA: TGCGCCAGCAGCTTGGGGATAACGAGCTCCTACGAGCAGTACTTC.

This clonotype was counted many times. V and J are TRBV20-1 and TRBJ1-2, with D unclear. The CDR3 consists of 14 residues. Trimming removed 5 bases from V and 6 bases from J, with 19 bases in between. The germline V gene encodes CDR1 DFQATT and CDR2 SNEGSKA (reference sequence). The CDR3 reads CSARPYTRWDGYTF. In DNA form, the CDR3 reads TGCAGTGCTCGTCCCTATACCCGCTGGGATGGCTACACCTTC.

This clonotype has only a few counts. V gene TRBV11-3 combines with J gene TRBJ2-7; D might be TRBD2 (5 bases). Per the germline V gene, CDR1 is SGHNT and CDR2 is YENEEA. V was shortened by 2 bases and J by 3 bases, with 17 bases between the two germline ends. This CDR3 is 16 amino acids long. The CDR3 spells CASSLQSSGLVYEQYF. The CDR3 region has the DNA TGTGCCAGCAGCTTACAGTCAAGCGGACTGGTCTACGAGCAGTACTTC.

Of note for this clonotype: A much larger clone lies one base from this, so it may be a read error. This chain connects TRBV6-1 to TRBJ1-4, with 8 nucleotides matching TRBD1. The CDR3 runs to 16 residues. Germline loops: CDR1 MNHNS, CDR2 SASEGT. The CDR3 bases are TGTGCCAGCAGTAGCAGGGGGCGGCAAACTGATGAAAAACTGTTTTTT. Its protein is CASSSRGRQTDEKLFF.

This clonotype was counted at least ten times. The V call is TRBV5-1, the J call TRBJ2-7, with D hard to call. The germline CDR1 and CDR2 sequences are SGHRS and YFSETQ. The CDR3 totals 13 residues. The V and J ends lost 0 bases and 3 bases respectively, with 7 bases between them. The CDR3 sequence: CASSLVADYEQYF. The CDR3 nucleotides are TGCGCCAGCAGCTTGGTGGCAGACTACGAGCAGTACTTC.

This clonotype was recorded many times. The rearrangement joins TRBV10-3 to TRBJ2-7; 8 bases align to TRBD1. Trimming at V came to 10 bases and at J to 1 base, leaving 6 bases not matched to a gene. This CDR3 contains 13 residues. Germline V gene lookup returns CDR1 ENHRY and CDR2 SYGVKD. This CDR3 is CATRDRSSYEQYF. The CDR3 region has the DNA TGTGCCACCCGGGACAGGTCTTCCTACGAGCAGTACTTC.

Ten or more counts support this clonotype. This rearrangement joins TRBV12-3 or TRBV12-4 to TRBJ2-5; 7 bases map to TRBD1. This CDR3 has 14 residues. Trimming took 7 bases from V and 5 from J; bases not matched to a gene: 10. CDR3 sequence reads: CASTQTGSGETQYF. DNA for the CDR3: TGTGCCAGCACCCAGACAGGGTCCGGGGAGACCCAGTACTTC.

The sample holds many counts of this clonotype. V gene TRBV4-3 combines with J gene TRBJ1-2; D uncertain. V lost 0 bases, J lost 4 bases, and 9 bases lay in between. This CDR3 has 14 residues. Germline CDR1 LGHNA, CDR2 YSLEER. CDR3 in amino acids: CASSQDPKIYGYTF. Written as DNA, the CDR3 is TGCGCCAGCAGCCAAGATCCCAAGATCTATGGCTACACCTTC.

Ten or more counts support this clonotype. CDR3: CASTPSGIHTQYF. The DNA of the CDR3 is TGTGCCAGCACCCCTAGCGGGATACATACGCAGTATTTT. The chain uses TRBV28 and TRBJ2-3, with 9 bases lining up with TRBD2. This CDR3 has 13 amino acids. J lost 7 bases, V lost 7 bases, and 6 bases had no gene match. Germline assignment: CDR1 MDHEN and CDR2 SYDVKM.

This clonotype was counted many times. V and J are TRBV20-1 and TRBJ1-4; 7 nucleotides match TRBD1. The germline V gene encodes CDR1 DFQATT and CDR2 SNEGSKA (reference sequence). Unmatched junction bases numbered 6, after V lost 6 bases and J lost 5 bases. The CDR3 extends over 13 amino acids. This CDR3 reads CSAQTGRNEKLFF. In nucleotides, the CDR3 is TGCAGTGCCCAGACAGGGAGGAATGAAAAACTGTTTTTT.

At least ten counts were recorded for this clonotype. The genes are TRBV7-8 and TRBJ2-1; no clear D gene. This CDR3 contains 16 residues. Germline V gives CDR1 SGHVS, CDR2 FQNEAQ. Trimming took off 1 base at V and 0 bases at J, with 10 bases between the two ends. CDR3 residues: CASSLGPISSYNEQFF. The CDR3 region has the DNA TGTGCCAGCAGCTTAGGTCCGATAAGCTCCTACAATGAGCAGTTCTTC.

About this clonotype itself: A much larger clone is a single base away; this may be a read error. The CDR3 spells CASSLAGDTEAFF. The CDR3 DNA reads as TGTGCCAGCAGCCTAGCAGGGGACACTGAAGCTTTCTTT. The V and J genes are TRBV9 and TRBJ1-1; maybe TRBD1 (6 bases). CDR3 size: 13 residues. Germline CDR1 and CDR2: SGDLS and YYNGEE. The V end was cut by 4 bases, the J end by 3 bases, with 10 bases between.

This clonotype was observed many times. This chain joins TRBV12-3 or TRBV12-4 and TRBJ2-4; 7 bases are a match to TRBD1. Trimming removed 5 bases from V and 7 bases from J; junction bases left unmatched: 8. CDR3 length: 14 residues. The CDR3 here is CASSPRDSGNIQYF. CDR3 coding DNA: TGTGCCAGCAGTCCCCGGGACAGTGGGAACATTCAGTACTTC.

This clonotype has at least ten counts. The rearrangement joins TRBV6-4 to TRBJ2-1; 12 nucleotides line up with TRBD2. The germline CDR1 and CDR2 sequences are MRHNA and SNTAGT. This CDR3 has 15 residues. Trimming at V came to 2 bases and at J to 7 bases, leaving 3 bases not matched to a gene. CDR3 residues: CASSDGLAGGNEQFF. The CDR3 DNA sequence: TGTGCCAGCAGTGACGGGCTAGCGGGAGGGAATGAGCAGTTCTTC.

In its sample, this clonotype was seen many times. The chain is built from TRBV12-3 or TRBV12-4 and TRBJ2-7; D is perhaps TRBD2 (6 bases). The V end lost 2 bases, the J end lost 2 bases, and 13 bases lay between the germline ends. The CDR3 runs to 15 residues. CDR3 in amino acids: CASSLTGSGTYEQYF. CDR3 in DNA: TGTGCCAGCAGTTTAACCGGTAGCGGAACCTACGAGCAGTACTTC.

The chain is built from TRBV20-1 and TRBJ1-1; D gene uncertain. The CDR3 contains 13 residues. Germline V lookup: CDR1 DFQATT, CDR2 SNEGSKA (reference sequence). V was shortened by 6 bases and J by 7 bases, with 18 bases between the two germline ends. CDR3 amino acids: CSAMTGYLDEAFF. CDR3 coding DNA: TGCAGTGCCATGACGGGGTATCTAGATGAAGCTTTCTTT.

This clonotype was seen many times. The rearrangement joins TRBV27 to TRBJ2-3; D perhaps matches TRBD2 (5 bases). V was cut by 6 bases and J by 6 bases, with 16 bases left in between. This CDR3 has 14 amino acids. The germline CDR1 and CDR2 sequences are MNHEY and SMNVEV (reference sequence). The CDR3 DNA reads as TGTGCCAGCAGCTTAAATAGTCCGGGGGATACGCAGTATTTT. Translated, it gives CASSLNSPGDTQYF.

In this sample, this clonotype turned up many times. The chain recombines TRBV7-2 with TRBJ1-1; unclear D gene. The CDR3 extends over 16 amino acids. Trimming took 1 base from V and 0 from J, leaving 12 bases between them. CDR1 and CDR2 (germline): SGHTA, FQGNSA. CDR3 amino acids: CASSLVPSTMNTEAFF. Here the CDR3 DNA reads TGTGCCAGCAGCTTAGTCCCGTCTACTATGAACACTGAAGCTTTCTTT.